This TCR beta chain originates from a study of cytomegalovirus exposure and HLA in healthy donors (dated 2017 in TCRdb). Regarding the research as a whole: An earlier analysis of several hundred of the donors reported roughly 270 Gb of sequence data and about 100 million unique TCR beta sequences from some 180 million T cells. A later genetic analysis took genome-wide SNP genotypes for about three fifths of the roughly 700 donors and used that subset as a discovery cohort. About 320 gigabases of sequencing data and approximately 84 million unique TCR sequences were included in an early release covering over 600 HLA-typed donors. Of the 300 to 500 genotyped donors, 80% to 90% were placed in the genetic ancestry cluster associated with self-reported Caucasian donors. The study combined high-throughput TCR immunosequencing, statistical association of individual TCRs with disease status, and machine learning to predict cytomegalovirus infection status. In addition to the first cohort of 666 subjects, a separate validation cohort of 120 different subjects was used. All discovery cohort repertoires had been generated using a single sequencing platform. About five DR-DQ haplotypes were treated as single units for association and clustering because of strong linkage in the cohort. The number of typed donors differed by locus: about 620-630 for A, B, C, DRB1 and DQB1; 500 to 550 for DQA1; 600 to 610 for DPA1; and roughly 450 for DPB1. The study aimed to test whether signatures of past pathogen exposure could be identified by cataloging public T cell receptors. The later analysis used no new phenotypic data to find candidate immune exposures, relying instead on TCR beta sequences and their occurrence across donors. A later analysis re-examined previously published TCR beta repertoires from 500 to 700 donors and added high-resolution HLA genotyping to investigate patterns of TCR occurrence. Among roughly 400 genotyped donors of the cohort, an average of approximately 240,000 unique TCR beta nucleotide sequences was sequenced per donor, of which approximately 19% were non-productive. The study profiled the T cell repertoires of 500 to 800 subjects by immunosequencing and related them to cytomegalovirus serostatus. An earlier analysis of some 600 of the donors applied high-throughput TCR beta sequencing to assess whether each TCR beta V gene segment acted as functional or pseudogenic. HLA typing covered class I and class II loci at four-digit resolution. Donor age, sex, ethnicity and CMV serostatus were compiled together with the repertoire data.

The method was the immunoSEQ multiplex PCR assay. For the multiplex PCR, a mixture combining 60 forward primers for TCR Vbeta segments and 13 reverse primers for TCR Jbeta segments was used. The CDR3 region of rearranged TCR beta genes was amplified from genomic DNA with a multiplex PCR assay. On the Illumina HiSeq System, the amplified TCR beta libraries were sequenced as 87-base-pair reads. The authors' pipeline ran thus. Across the roughly 700 repertoires, a later analysis counted some 80 million unique TCR beta chains, around 10 million of which were shared by at least two donors. A nearest-neighbor algorithm error-corrected the raw reads and collapsed the reads into unique sequences, merging closely related sequences to remove PCR and sequencing errors. V, D and J gene segments were assigned by aligning CDR3 sequences to IMGT reference sequences. For a sequence to be retained, at least a six-nucleotide match to both a V gene segment and a J gene segment was required. Rearrangements were called productive when the CDR3 lacked stop codons and stayed in frame with V and J; all others were non-productive. CDR3 was defined by IMGT convention, running from the second conserved V-encoded cysteine to the conserved J-encoded phenylalanine. In an earlier analysis of some 550 of the donors, sequences lacking an unambiguous match to a single V gene segment were excluded. An earlier analysis of 587 of the donors called V segments functional above 56.7% productive rearrangements and segregating when the between-donor standard deviation exceeded 5%. A statistical classification framework was developed to diagnose cytomegalovirus status using the catalog of TCR beta chain sequences. A later analysis assigned V and J genes by comparing TCR nucleotide sequences with IMGT/GENE-DB human TR gene sequences. The TCRdist pipeline was used in a later analysis to assign CDR3 sequences and most-parsimonious VDJ recombination scenarios. In a later analysis, every TCR beta chain was defined by the combination of its CDR3 amino acid sequence and its V-gene family, and reads without a unique V-gene family were dropped. In a later analysis, 500 to 650 highly shared, low-generation-probability nucleotide sequences were removed to address suspected cross-contamination and a sequencing artifact. In a later analysis, a clonal expansion index for each public chain was calculated from normalized within-repertoire ranks of inferred template counts. A later analysis computed generation probabilities with a VDJ recombination model fitted to out-of-frame rearrangements, and checked the results against IGoR. In a later analysis, TCR-TCR, TCR-HLA and TCR-CMV co-occurrence was scored with hypergeometric tests, and a repertoire-size bias correction was applied to TCR pairs. A later analysis estimated false discovery rates by permuting HLA or CMV assignments 20 times. A later analysis grouped co-occurring TCRs with DBSCAN, adding TCRdist sequence similarity when clustering within HLA-allele-positive subsets. Repertoires with fewer than 30,000 or more than 120,000 public chains were left out of co-occurrence clustering, as were about five repertoires with anomalous nucleotide sharing. TCRdb re-hosts the immuneACCESS table, in-frame sequences only. Its copies lack some clones; in the studies checked, an unresolved V gene accounts for under half of them, and the cause for the rest is not known. For V, J and clone size, that table is used; D and trimming come from the DNA. The sample table shows tens of thousands of clones, and about 82% are seen once. Of the sample, under 3% is held by the ten largest clones.

The cohort was made up of roughly 670 healthy bone marrow donors. All cohort members were sampled while nominally healthy, although unrecorded immune exposures were likely present. The donor was CMV seronegative and belonged to the group of roughly 330 seronegative cohort members. A peripheral blood sample was collected from each donor, and TCR beta sequencing was performed on peripheral blood mononuclear cells. The Qiagen DNeasy Blood Extraction Kit was used to extract genomic DNA from the blood cell samples. Here is what the overall study found, with its caveats: Correlated functional status among segregating V segments might reflect linkage disequilibrium, but an unknown experimental factor could not be ruled out. Seventeen rarely observed V segments, including chromosome 9 orphons, were excluded from the earlier analysis of almost 600 of the donors because counts were too low. In a later genetic analysis, fewer N-insertions in productive TCRs were reported among donors in an Asian-associated ancestry cluster than the approximately 630-donor mean. Some IMGT-functional V segments, including TRBV6-2 and TRBV6-3, could not be distinguished by the 87-base-pair reads and were therefore excluded. The classifier was reported to diagnose cytomegalovirus status with high specificity and sensitivity in both the original cohort and the validation cohort. In a later analysis, some 17,000 TCR beta sequences were associated with specific HLA alleles at a false discovery rate of 0.05. In this cohort, only TCR beta chains were sequenced, and detectable features were limited by the absence of alpha or paired-chain data. Across donors, most TCR sequences were observed very rarely, whereas some public TCRs were present in many individuals. A total of 150 or so TCR beta chains were listed by the study as associated with cytomegalovirus. Because HLA typing was missing for some donors at each locus, association tests included only the typed subset. Immune exposure information for the cohort was limited to CMV serostatus. Presence/absence analyses assumed roughly uniform sequencing depth across donors, an assumption that may not hold. A later analysis reported that several top co-occurrence clusters appeared linked to parvovirus B19, influenza, CMV and Epstein-Barr virus. In a later analysis, HLA-associated TCR beta chains showed more clonal expansion and lower generation probabilities than non-associated chains that were equally common. In a later analysis, the rate of TCR association differed among HLA loci, with DRB1 alleles having the most associated TCRs and HLA-C alleles having the fewest. In an earlier analysis of 587 of the donors, most TCR beta V segments appeared in productive rearrangements about 87% or about 30% of the time, broadly matching IMGT annotations. The sequencing pipeline was judged likely to have produced a cluster of highly shared sequence variants as a technical artifact. In vitro tests confirmed that a few of the cytomegalovirus-associated TCR beta chains recognize cytomegalovirus antigens. Strong co-occurrence of HLA alleles, especially DR and DQ, made assigning TCR associations to individual alleles difficult. Most CMV-associated TCR beta chains appeared to be HLA-restricted in a later analysis, and the HLA associations seemed to be driven largely by CMV exposure. The authors suggested that the approach could potentially be generalized to other disease states and immunological phenotypes. V-gene and J-gene trimming of TCR beta chains was associated with a missense DCLRE1C variant in a later genetic analysis, and the association was replicated in an independent cohort. A further reported finding was that TCR beta sequences accurately predicted the HLA-A and HLA-B alleles for most subjects in the first cohort.

With respect to this clone: The antigen this receptor binds is unknown. It has no much larger one-base neighbor in the sample; base qualities were not kept.

The germline V gene encodes CDR1 SEHNR and CDR2 FQNEAQ (reference sequence). V is clipped by 4 bases and J by 3 bases, and the sequence between their germline boundaries is 9 bases long. From its cysteine to its phenylalanine, the CDR3 spans 14 amino acids. Of all the DNA, just the CDR3 is kept, 42 bases in frame from base 1. This TCR was recovered from a woman aged 30 to 39 in good health and CMV-seronegative. The V and J segments used are TRBV7-9 and TRBJ2-2; the D gene is perhaps TRBD1, on 6 matching bases. The material sequenced was PBMCs. The CDR3 has the sequence CASSWRTDTGELFF. Here is the DNA: TGTGCCAGCAGCTGGAGGACAGACACCGGGGAGCTGTTTTTT.